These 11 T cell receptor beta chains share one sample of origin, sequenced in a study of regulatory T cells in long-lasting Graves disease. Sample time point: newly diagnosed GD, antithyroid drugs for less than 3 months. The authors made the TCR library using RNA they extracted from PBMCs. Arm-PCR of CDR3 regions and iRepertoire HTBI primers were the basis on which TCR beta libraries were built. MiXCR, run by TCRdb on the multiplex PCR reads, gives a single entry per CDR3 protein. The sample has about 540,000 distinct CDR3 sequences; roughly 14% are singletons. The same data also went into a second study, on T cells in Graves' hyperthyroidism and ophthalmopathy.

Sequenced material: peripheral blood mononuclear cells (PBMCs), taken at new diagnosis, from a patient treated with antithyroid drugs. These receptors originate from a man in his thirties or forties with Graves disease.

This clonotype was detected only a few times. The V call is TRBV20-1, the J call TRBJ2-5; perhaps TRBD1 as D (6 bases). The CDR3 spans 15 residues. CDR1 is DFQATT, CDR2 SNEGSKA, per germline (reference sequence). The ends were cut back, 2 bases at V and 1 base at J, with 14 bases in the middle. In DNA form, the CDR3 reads TGCAGTGCTAGAAACTTCCGGGACACCCAAGAGACCCAGTACTTC. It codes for CSARNFRDTQETQYF.

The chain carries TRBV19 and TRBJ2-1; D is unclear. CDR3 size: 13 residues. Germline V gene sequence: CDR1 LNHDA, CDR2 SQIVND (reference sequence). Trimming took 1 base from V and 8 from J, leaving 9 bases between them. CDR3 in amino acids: CASSIGSEDEQFF. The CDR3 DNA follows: TGTGCCAGTAGTATAGGGAGTGAAGATGAGCAGTTCTTC.

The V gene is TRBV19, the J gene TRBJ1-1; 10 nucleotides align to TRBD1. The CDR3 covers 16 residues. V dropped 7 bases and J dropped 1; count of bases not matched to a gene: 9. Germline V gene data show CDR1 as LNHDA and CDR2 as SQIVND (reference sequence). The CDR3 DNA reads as TGTGCCAGTACCCCGGACAGGGGGTTGTCGAACACTGAAGCTTTCTTT. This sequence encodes CASTPDRGLSNTEAFF.

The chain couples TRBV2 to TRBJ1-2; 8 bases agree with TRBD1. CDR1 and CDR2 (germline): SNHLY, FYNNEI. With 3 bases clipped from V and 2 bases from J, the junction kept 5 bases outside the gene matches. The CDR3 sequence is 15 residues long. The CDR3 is CASSEVWDRNYGYTF. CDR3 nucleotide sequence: TGTGCCAGCAGTGAGGTCTGGGACAGGAACTATGGCTACACCTTC.

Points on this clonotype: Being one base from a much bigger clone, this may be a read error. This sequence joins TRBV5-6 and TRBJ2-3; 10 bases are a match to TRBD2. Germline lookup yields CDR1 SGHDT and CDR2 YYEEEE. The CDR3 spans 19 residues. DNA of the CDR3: TGTGCCAGCAGCTCCTTTTTTGCCCCTAGCGGGAGTACCACAGATACGCGGTATTTT. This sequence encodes CASSSFFAPSGSTTDTRYF.

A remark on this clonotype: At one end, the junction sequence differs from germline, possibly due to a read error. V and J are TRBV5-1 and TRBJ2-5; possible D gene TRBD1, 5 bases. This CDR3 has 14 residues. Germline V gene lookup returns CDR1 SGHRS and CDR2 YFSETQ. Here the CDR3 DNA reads TGCGCCAGCAGCTCGACAGAAGTACAAGAGACCCGGTACTTC. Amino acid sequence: CASSSTEVQETRYF. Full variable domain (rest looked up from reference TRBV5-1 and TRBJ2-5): KAGVTQTPRYLIKTRGQQVTLSCSPISGHRSVSWYQQTPGQGLQFLFEYFSETQRNKGNFPGRFSGRQFSNSRSEMNVSTLELGDSALYLCASSSTEVQETRYFGPGTRLLVL.

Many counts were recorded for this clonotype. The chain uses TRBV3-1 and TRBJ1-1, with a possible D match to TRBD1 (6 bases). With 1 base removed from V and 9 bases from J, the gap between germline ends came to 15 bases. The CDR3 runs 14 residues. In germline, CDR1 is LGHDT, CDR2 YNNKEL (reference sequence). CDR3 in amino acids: CASSQGVGTSQAFF. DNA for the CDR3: TGTGCCAGCAGCCAAGGGGTAGGGACATCTCAAGCTTTCTTT.

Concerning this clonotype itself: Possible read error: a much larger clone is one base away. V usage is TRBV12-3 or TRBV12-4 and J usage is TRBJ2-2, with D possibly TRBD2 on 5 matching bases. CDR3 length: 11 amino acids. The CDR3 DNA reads TGTGCCAGCAGTTGGTCCGGGGAGCTGTCTTTT. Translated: CASSWSGELSF.

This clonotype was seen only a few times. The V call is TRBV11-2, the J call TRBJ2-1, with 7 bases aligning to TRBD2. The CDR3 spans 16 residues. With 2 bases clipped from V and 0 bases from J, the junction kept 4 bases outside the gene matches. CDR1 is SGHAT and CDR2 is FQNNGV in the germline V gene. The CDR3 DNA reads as TGTGCCAGCAGCTTACTAGCGGAGAGCTCCTACAATGAGCAGTTCTTC. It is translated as CASSLLAESSYNEQFF.

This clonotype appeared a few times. The CDR3 DNA follows: TGTGCCAGCAGTTTGGTCACTAGCAGCAGGGGGGAGCTGTTTTTT. This gives the protein CASSLVTSSRGELFF. This chain uses TRBV27 with TRBJ2-2, with D possibly TRBD2 on 6 matching bases. This CDR3 region has 15 residues. Germline lookup yields CDR1 MNHEY and CDR2 SMNVEV (reference sequence). The V gene lost 3 bases and the J gene lost 8 bases, with 16 bases spanning the gap.

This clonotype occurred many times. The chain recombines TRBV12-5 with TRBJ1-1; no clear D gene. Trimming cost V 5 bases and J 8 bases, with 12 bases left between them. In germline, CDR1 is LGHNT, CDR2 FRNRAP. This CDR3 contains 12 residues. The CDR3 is CASGTTGNEAFF. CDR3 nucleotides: TGTGCTAGTGGTACAACCGGGAACGAAGCTTTCTTT.